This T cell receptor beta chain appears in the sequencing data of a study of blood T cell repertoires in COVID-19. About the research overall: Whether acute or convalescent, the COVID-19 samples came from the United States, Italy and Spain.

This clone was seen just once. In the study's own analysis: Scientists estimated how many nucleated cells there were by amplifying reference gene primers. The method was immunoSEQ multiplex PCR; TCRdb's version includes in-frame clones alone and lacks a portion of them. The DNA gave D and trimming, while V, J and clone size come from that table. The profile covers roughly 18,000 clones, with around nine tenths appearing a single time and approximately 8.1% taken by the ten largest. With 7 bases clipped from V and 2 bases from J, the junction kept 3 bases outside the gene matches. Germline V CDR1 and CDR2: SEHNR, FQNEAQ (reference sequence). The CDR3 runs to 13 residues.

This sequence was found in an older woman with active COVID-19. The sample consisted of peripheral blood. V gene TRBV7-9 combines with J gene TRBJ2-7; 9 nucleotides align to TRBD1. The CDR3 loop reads CASNGQGPYEQYF. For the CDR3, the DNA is TGTGCCAGCAACGGACAGGGGCCCTACGAGCAGTACTTC.